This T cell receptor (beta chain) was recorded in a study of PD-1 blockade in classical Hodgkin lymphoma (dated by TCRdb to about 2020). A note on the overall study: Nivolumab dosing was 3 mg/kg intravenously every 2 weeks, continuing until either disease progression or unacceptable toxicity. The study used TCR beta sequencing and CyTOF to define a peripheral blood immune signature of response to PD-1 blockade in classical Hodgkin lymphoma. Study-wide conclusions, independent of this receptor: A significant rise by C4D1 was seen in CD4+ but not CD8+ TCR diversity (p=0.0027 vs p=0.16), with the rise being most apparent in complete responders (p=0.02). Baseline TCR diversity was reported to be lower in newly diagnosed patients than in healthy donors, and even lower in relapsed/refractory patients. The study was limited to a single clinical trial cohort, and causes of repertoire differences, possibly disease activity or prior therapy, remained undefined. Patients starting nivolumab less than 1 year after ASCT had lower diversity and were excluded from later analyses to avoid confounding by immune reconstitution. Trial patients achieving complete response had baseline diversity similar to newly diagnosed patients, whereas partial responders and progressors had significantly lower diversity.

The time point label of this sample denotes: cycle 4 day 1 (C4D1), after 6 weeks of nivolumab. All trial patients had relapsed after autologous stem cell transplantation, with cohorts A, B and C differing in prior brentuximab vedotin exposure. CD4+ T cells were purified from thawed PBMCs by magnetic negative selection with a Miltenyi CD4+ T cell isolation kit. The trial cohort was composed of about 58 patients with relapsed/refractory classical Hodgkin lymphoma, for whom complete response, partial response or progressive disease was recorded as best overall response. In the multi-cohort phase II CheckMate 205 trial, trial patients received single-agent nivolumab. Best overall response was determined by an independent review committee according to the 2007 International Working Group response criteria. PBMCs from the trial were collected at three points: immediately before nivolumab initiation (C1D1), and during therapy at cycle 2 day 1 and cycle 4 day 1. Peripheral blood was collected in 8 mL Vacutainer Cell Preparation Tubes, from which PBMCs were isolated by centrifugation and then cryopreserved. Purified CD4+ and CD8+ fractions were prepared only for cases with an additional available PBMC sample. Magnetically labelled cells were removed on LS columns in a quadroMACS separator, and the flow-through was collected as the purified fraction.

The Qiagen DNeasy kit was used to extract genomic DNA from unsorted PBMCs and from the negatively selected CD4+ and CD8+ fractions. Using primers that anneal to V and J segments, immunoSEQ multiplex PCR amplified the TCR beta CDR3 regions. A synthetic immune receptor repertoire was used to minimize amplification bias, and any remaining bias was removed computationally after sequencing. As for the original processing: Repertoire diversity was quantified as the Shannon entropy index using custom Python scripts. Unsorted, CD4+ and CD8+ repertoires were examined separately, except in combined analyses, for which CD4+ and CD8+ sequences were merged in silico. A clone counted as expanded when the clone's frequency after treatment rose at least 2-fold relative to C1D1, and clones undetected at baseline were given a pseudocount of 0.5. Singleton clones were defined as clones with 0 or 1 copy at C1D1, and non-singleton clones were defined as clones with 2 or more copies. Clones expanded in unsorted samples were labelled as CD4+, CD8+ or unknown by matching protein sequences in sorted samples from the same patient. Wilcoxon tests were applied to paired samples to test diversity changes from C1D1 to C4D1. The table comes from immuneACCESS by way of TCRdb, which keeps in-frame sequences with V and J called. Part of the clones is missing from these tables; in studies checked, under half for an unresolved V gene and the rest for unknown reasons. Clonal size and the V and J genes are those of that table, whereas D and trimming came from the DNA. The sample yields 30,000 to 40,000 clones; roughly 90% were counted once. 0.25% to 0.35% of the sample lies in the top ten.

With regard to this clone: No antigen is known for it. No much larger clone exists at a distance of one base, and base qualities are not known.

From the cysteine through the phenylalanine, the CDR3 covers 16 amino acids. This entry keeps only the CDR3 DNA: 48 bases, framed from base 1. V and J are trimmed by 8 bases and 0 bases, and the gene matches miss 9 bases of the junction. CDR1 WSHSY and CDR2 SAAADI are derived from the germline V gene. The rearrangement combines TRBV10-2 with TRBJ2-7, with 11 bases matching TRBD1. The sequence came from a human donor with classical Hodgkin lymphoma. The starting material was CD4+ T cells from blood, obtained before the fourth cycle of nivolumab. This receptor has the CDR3 CASVWTGGASSYEQYF. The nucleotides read TGCGCCAGCGTCTGGACAGGGGGCGCGAGCTCCTACGAGCAGTACTTC.